This T cell receptor (beta chain) was recorded in a study of CD4 T cells in relation to SARS-CoV-2 and coronaviruses. At the level of the study: Negative control cultures got HIV-1 Nef peptides or no peptide.

Concerning this clone: Antigen unknown.

Germline trimming cut 4 bases from V and 10 bases from J; bases unmatched to any gene: 5. CDR3 length: 14 amino acids. The germline CDR1 and CDR2 sequences are ENHRY and SYGVKD. The table came from immunoSEQ multiplex PCR; TCRdb's copy has only in-frame clones and leaves some out. The sample includes 32,000 or so clones, roughly 72% of them seen just once. CD4+ T cells from unexposed donors were obtained before the COVID-19 pandemic (2011-2018). After 10 to 11 days of culture, CD4+ T cells were isolated. The chain recombines TRBV10-3 with TRBJ1-6; TRBD1 aligns across 9 bases. This TCR was sampled from a human donor in good health. The specimen sequenced was CD4+ T cells from PBMCs, cultured in vitro. CDR3 in DNA: TGTGCCATCAGTGCGGGACAGGGAAGGTCACCCCTCCACTTT. Its protein is CAISAGQGRSPLHF.